This TCR beta chain was identified in a study of metastatic and nonmetastatic thyroid tumors. Study results and caveats: When malignant thyroid tumors were compared with benign nodules, TCR beta diversity was reportedly significantly higher in the malignant tumors. This held in both blood and tumor samples.

V gave up 2 bases and J gave up 7 bases, with 12 bases separating them. Germline V gene sequence: CDR1 KGHSH, CDR2 LQKENI. This CDR3 contains 14 residues. In this sample, this clone turned up once. Its antigen is not identified. Original processing notes: Clinicopathological groups supplied CDR3 differences that were used to build a distant-metastasis classifier for papillary thyroid cancer. MiXCR was used by TCRdb to re-call the PCR reads. The V and J calls come from TCRdb's annotation, not from the publication. This table holds some 35,000 clones, about a third found once. Thyroid surgery had not been preceded by any treatment in any patient.

The sample taken for sequencing was tumor tissue. V usage is TRBV18 and J usage is TRBJ1-5; TRBD1 might be the D (5 bases). The source of this sequence is a female donor with papillary thyroid cancer or a benign thyroid nodule (not recorded which). Some clones in this sample may be carry-over from other donors' samples. The CDR3, as DNA: TGTGCCAGCTCACCAACAAGGGACTTGCAGCCCCAGCATTTT. Protein sequence: CASSPTRDLQPQHF.